Listed here is a single TCR beta chain. The entry originates in a study of CD8 T cells in Susac syndrome. Random hexamers served to reverse transcribe roughly 0.45 to 1 ug RNA. From the immunoSEQ multiplex PCR reads, TCRdb called clonotypes with MiXCR, one entry per CDR3 protein. The sample shows about 80,000 distinct CDR3 sequences, about 92% of them seen only once. This CDR3 has 13 amino acids. The germline V gene encodes CDR1 SGHTA and CDR2 FQGNSA. Trimming pared 3 bases from V and 4 bases from J, leaving 9 bases between. Sequencing of TCR beta was performed on blood CD8+ T cells and on blood CD4+ T cells. The diagnostic criteria for definite or probable disease, as recently defined, were met by the patients with Susac syndrome.

The receptor comes from a human donor with Susac syndrome. The sequencing sample was made of CD4+ T cells from PBMCs. This rearrangement joins TRBV7-2 to TRBJ2-5; the D is unclear. The CDR3 bases are TGTGCCAGCAGCTTTTCCGGTGGAGAGACCCAGTACTTC. Amino acids: CASSFSGGETQYF.